This T cell receptor (beta chain) was identified in a study of blood T cell repertoires in COVID-19. Study as a whole: Collection of acute and convalescent COVID-19 samples took place in the United States, Italy and Spain. PBMCs, B-cell-depleted T cells, or T cells provided the cDNA or gDNA that made up the material.

Original handling: Reference gene primer amplification gave estimated nucleated cell counts. TCRdb's table, derived via immunoSEQ multiplex PCR, lists solely in-frame clones and lacks some. The DNA gave D and trimming, while V, J and clone size come from that table. The table shows 150,000 to 200,000 clones, with approximately 85% occurring only once. From germline, CDR1 is SGHDN and CDR2 FVKESK. V lost 4 bases, J lost 9 bases, and 21 bases lay in between. The CDR3 totals 16 residues. This TCR was recovered from a woman of 80 years or more with acute or convalescent COVID-19. Material: peripheral blood. The chain recombines TRBV14 with TRBJ1-4, with D perhaps TRBD1 (6 bases). CDR3 loop: CASSRRGGPGTQKLFF. CDR3 in DNA: TGTGCCAGCAGCCGCAGGGGCGGGCCAGGGACGCAAAAACTGTTTTTT. The whole variable domain, remainder taken from reference TRBV14 and TRBJ1-4, is EAGVTQFPSHSVIEKGQTVTLRCDPISGHDNLYWYRRVMGKEIKFLLHFVKESKQDESGMPNNRFLAERTGGTYSTLKVQPAELEDSGVYFCASSRRGGPGTQKLFFGSGTQLSVL.